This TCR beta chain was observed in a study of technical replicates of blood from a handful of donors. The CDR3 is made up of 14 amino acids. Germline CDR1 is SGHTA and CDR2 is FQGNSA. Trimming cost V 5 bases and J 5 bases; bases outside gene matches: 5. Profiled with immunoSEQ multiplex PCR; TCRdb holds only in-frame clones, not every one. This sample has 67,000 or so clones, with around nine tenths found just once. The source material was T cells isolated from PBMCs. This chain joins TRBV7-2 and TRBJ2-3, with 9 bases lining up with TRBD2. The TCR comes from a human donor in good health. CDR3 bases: TGTGCCAGCAGCCCGGGACTAGCAGGAGATACGCAGTATTTT. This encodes CASSPGLAGDTQYF. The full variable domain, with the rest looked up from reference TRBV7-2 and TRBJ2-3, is GAGVSQSPSNKVTEKGKDVELRCDPISGHTALYWYRQSLGQGLEFLIYFQGNSAPDKSGLPSDRFSAERTGGSVSTLTIQRTQQEDSAVYLCASSPGLAGDTQYFGPGTRLTVL.